This T cell receptor beta chain was profiled in a study of T cells in Graves' hyperthyroidism and ophthalmopathy. Overall study context: Peripheral blood was collected at initial diagnosis, before any treatment.

With 5 bases removed from V and 1 base from J, the gap between germline ends came to 7 bases. CDR3 length equals 13 residues. Germline CDR1 is KGHDR and CDR2 is SFDVKD. Amplification yielded TCR beta CDR3 regions, with RNA transcripts as the source. When the TCR CDR3 underwent first-round RT-PCR, the HTBI primer set was used. Using its own MiXCR run on the multiplex PCR reads, TCRdb lists one record per CDR3 protein. The data show about 320,000 distinct CDR3 sequences, around 16% seen once. A remark on this clonotype: It may be a read error: a sequence one base away is much more abundant.

Graves' hyperthyroidism was deemed stable absent ophthalmopathy progression within 18 months. Among the patients, aged 18 to 65, hyperthyroidism was newly diagnosed and had lasted under 2 months. Isolation of PBMCs was performed on around 9.8 ml fresh peripheral blood. The sample consisted of blood. The sequence came from a man under 40 with Graves' hyperthyroidism. The chain uses TRBV24-1 and TRBJ1-1; D uncertain. The CDR3 loop reads CATSASRNTEAFF. CDR3 coding DNA: TGTGCCACCAGTGCATCTCGGAACACTGAAGCTTTCTTT.